These 20 T cell receptor delta chains came from one sample sequenced in a study of gamma-delta T cells after stem cell transplantation. TCRdb fed the RT-PCR reads to CATT. This table has more than 2,000 delta-chain clones, about 2.5% appearing once. The sample taken for sequencing was gamma-delta T cells. These receptors all come from a human donor. It is not recorded whose cells these are; they may come from a transplant donor.

Worth noting for this clone: A read error is likely here: a far larger clone is one base away. The chain links TRDV2 to TRDJ1; 12 bases are shared with TRDD3. CDR1 and CDR2 from the germline V gene are GEAIGNYY and EKD. The CDR3 runs to 17 residues. Here the CDR3 reads CACDTVSLGDTSDKPIF. Here the CDR3 DNA reads TGTGCCTGTGACACGGTATCACTGGGGGATACAAGCGATAAACCCATCTTT.

The rearrangement uses TRDV2 and TRDJ1, with 11 nucleotides matching TRDD3. The CDR3 sequence is 14 residues long. The V gene's germline CDR1 is GEAIGNYY and CDR2 EKD. V shed 3 bases, J shed 4 bases, and the junction held 3 bases outside the gene matches. The CDR3 bases are TGTGCCTGTGACGTACTGGGGGATAACGATAAACTCATCTTT. This encodes CACDVLGDNDKLIF.

Points on this clone: The mismatch at residue 4 between this DNA's translation and the TCRdb protein of a much larger clone likely reflects a read error; the protein shown is translated from the DNA. The V call is TRDV2, the J call TRDJ1, with 10 bases fitting TRDD3. The length of the CDR3 is 19 residues. CDR1 and CDR2 from the germline V gene are GEAIGNYY and EKD. This CDR3 is CACVTVRTGGSRYTDKLIF. CDR3 nucleotides: TGTGCCTGTGTCACCGTTCGTACTGGGGGATCTAGGTACACCGATAAACTCATCTTT.

This clone was seen more than once but under ten times. This could be a read error, since a much larger clone is one nucleotide away. V and J are TRDV2 and TRDJ1; 8 positions agree with TRDD3. TCRdb offers no J gene call, so here the DNA was matched to germline to obtain one. V shed 0 bases and J 0 bases; nucleotides not matched to a gene: 23. The CDR3 loop spans 22 amino acids. Germline lookup yields CDR1 GEAIGNYY and CDR2 EKD. DNA for the CDR3: TGTGCCTGTGACACCGGATCGCTACTGGGGGGTAAGGGAATGACTTACACCGATAAACTCATCTTT. It encodes CACDTGSLLGGKGMTYTDKLIF.

This clone has a handful of counts. The rearrangement uses TRDV2 and TRDJ1; tentative D call: TRDD3 (6 bases). CDR3 length: 18 residues. Trimming left V 0 bases short and J 0 bases short, with 19 bases between. Germline values: CDR1 GEAIGNYY, CDR2 EKD. CDR3 in DNA: TGTGCCTGTGACACCGTTGGGGGTACTGCGAGGTACACCGATAAACTCATCTTT. Its translation is CACDTVGGTARYTDKLIF.

This clone is termed large (0.1 to 1%). The chain carries TRDV1 and TRDJ1; 12 bases map to TRDD3. CDR3 size: 19 residues. Germline assignment: CDR1 TSWWSYY and CDR2 QGS. With V trimmed by 3 bases and J by 2 bases, 13 bases remained unmatched. The CDR3 here is CALGEIGWGIRRNTDKLIF. CDR3 sequence (DNA): TGTGCTCTTGGGGAGATTGGCTGGGGGATACGCAGAAATACCGATAAACTCATCTTT.

For this clone: Other DNA sequences within the sample encode an identical CDR3. The rearrangement links TRDV2 to TRDJ1, with D perhaps matching TRDD3 (5 bases). The germline V and J ends were trimmed by 0 bases and 1 base, with 14 bases remaining between them. In germline, CDR1 is GEAIGNYY, CDR2 EKD. The CDR3 has 16 amino acids. CDR3: CACDTVSGLGTDKLIF. The CDR3 region has the DNA TGTGCCTGTGACACCGTTTCCGGGCTGGGCACCGATAAACTCATCTTT.

By sample share, this clone is large (0.1 to 1%). Additional DNA sequences in this sample encode the identical CDR3. The chain carries TRDV2 and TRDJ2; 8 bases agree with TRDD3. The V and J ends lost 3 bases and 9 bases, in that order; junction bases with no gene match: 14. This CDR3 has 16 residues. Germline CDR1 is GEAIGNYY and CDR2 is EKD. For the CDR3, the DNA is TGTGCCTGTGACCCACTTACTGGGGGTCCCCTGACACAACTCTTCTTT. As protein: CACDPLTGGPLTQLFF.

Note on this clone: For this DNA, TCRdb reports the protein of a much larger clone, which diverges at residue 4, most likely from a read error; the protein presented here is translated directly from the DNA. This chain links TRDV2 with TRDJ1; 7 nucleotides align to TRDD3. CDR3 length: 18 residues. V shed 6 bases and J 0 bases; nucleotides not matched to a gene: 18. Germline V gives CDR1 GEAIGNYY, CDR2 EKD. This chain's CDR3 is CACNNLMGDDTYTDKLIF. The CDR3 DNA sequence: TGTGCCTGTAACAACCTCATGGGGGACGATACGTACACCGATAAACTCATCTTT.

This clone is large within its sample. The rearrangement joins TRDV2 to TRDJ1, with D tentatively TRDD3 (5 bases). This CDR3 is 16 amino acids long. The germline gives CDR1 GEAIGNYY, CDR2 EKD. V gave up 2 bases and J gave up 4 bases, with 19 bases separating them. As DNA, the CDR3 is TGTGCCTGTGACAACATCGAGGGCGAAGGGGGCGATAAACTCATCTTT. Translation: CACDNIEGEGGDKLIF.

About this clone: TCRdb assigns this DNA the protein of a much larger clone, which departs from its translation at residue 8; this likely reflects a read error, and the protein shown comes from translating the DNA. CDR3 loop: CACDPLGGFSDKLIF. CDR3 bases: TGTGCCTGTGACCCACTGGGGGGTTTCTCCGATAAACTCATCTTT. V usage is TRDV2 and J usage is TRDJ1, with TRDD3 matching 8 bases. Germline V gene sequence: CDR1 GEAIGNYY, CDR2 EKD. This CDR3 has 15 residues. Trimming removed 3 bases from V and 3 bases from J; junction bases left unmatched: 8.

As to this clone: Possible read error: a much larger clone is one base away. The sample carries other DNA sequences with the same CDR3. The chain links TRDV2 to TRDJ3, with a possible D match to TRDD3 (6 bases). Germline V CDR1 and CDR2: GEAIGNYY, EKD. The CDR3 contains 22 residues. Trimming left V 1 base short and J 0 bases short, with 24 bases between. In DNA form, the CDR3 reads TGTGCCTGTGACACTCCCAACTCTGGAGGATACCAAAGCTCCTGGGACACCCGACAGATGTTTTTC. This encodes CACDTPNSGGYQSSWDTRQMFF.

This clone was detected only a few times. A much larger clone differs from this one at a single base, so this may be a read error. The same CDR3 can be traced to other DNA sequences in this sample. The chain is built from TRDV2 and TRDJ3; D tentatively fits TRDD2 or TRDD3 (5 bases each). Germline V gives CDR1 GEAIGNYY, CDR2 EKD. This CDR3 contains 18 residues. The CDR3 is CACDTGGPSSWDTRQMFF. The CDR3 DNA follows: TGTGCCTGTGACACCGGGGGTCCTAGCTCCTGGGACACCCGACAAATGTTTTTC.

The J gene was not called, though the V gene is TRDV2; whether TRDD3, the table's D call, matches the DNA was not checked. Looked up from germline, CDR1 is GEAIGNYY and CDR2 is EKD. The CDR3 is made up of 20 amino acids. CDR3 sequence reads: CACDTLRELGDSRYTDKLIF. The CDR3 DNA reads TGTGCCTGTGACACGCTCCGGGAACTGGGGGATAGTCGGTACACCGATAAACTCATCTTC.

This clone ranks as medium-sized. The CDR3 region is CACDTVTGGALTAQLFF. The CDR3 DNA reads TGTGCCTGTGACACCGTAACTGGGGGAGCTTTGACAGCACAACTCTTCTTT. This rearrangement joins TRDV2 to TRDJ2, with TRDD3 matching over 9 bases. The V gene's germline CDR1 is GEAIGNYY and CDR2 EKD. The CDR3 runs 17 residues. J was trimmed by 0 bases and V by 0 bases; bases with no gene match: 4.

By sample fraction, this clone is medium-sized. V is TRDV2 and J is TRDJ3; D is ambiguous. The CDR3 sequence is 17 residues long. V shed 3 bases and J shed 0 bases, with 11 bases lying between them. Germline CDR1 reads GEAIGNYY; CDR2 reads EKD. The CDR3 nucleotides are TGTGCCTGTGACCCGACACTGAGCTCCTGGGACACCCGACAGATGTTTTTC. It translates to CACDPTLSSWDTRQMFF.

The CDR3 sequence: CACDTGDADTDKLIF. The CDR3 nucleotides are TGTGCCTGTGACACTGGGGATGCGGACACCGATAAACTCATCTTT. This chain links TRDV2 with TRDJ1, with D possibly matching TRDD3 (6 bases). TCRdb records no J gene; here it was assigned by comparing the DNA to germline. This CDR3 region has 15 residues. CDR1 and CDR2 (germline): GEAIGNYY, EKD. Trimming cost V 1 base and J 0 bases, with 11 bases left between them.

A remark on this clone: The TCRdb protein fails to match the DNA translation at residue 12; the protein reported here was translated from the DNA. CDR3 amino acids: CACDTVGSYTDELIF. The DNA of the CDR3 is TGTGCCTGTGACACCGTCGGATCTTACACCGATGAACTCATCTTT. The J gene is TRDJ1, the V gene TRDV2; D unresolved. The length of the CDR3 is 15 residues. Germline values: CDR1 GEAIGNYY, CDR2 EKD.

This clone is labeled as medium-sized (0.01 to 0.1%). The V gene is TRDV2, the J gene TRDJ1, with 11 bases matching TRDD3. This CDR3 spans 17 amino acids. Germline loops: CDR1 GEAIGNYY, CDR2 EKD. J lost 0 bases, V lost 6 bases, and 11 bases had no gene match. CDR3 amino acids: CACKVLGDKTHTDKLIF. CDR3 nucleotide sequence: TGTGCCTGTAAAGTACTGGGGGATAAAACCCACACCGATAAACTCATCTTT.

This chain uses TRDV2 with TRDJ2; 11 bases align to TRDD3. This CDR3 is built from 18 residues. CDR1 and CDR2 from the germline V gene are GEAIGNYY and EKD. Trimming took 1 base from V and 2 from J; bases not matched to a gene: 8. This chain's CDR3 is CACDTVGWGIQLTAQLFF. Written as DNA, the CDR3 is TGTGCCTGTGACACAGTAGGCTGGGGGATACAGTTGACAGCACAACTCTTCTTT.